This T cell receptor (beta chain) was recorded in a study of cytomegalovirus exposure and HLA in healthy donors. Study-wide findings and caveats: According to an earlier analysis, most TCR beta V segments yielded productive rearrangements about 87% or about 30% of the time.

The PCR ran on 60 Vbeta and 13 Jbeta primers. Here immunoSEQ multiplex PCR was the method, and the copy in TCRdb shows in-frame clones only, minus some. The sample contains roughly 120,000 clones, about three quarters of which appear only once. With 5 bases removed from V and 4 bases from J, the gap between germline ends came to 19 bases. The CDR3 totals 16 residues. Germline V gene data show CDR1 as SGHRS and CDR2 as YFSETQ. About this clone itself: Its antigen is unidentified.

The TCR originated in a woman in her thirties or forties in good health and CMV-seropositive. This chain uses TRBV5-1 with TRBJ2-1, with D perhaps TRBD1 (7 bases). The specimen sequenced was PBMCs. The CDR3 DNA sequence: TGCGCCAGCAGACAGGGGCCCCAGGGGACTTACAATGAGCAGTTCTTC. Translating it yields CASRQGPQGTYNEQFF. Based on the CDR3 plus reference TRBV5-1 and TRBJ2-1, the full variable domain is KAGVTQTPRYLIKTRGQQVTLSCSPISGHRSVSWYQQTPGQGLQFLFEYFSETQRNKGNFPGRFSGRQFSNSRSEMNVSTLELGDSALYLCASRQGPQGTYNEQFFGPGTRLTVL.